These 21 T cell receptor beta chains were all obtained from the same sample, sequenced in a study of T cell clonality in common variable immunodeficiency. The repertoire was sequenced with immunoSEQ multiplex PCR; TCRdb's copy has only in-frame clones and lacks some. There are about 64,000 clones in the sample, none observed a single time. The specimen was peripheral blood mononuclear cells. The receptors here all came from a person aged 18 to 70 in good health.

This clone was detected ten times or more. The missing CDR3 end, 3 residues past where the read stops, is filled in from the germline J gene. This sequence joins TRBV18 and TRBJ2-3; 11 bases agree with TRBD2. Trimming removed 5 bases from V and 0 bases from J; junction bases left unmatched: 4. The germline V gene encodes CDR1 KGHSH and CDR2 LQKENI. CDR3 length: 16 residues. CDR3 DNA, as far as it was read: TGTGCCAGCTCAGAGCTAGCGGGAGGAAGCACAGATACG. Translation: CASSELAGGSTDT. The whole CDR3 region reads CASSELAGGSTDTQYF.

This clone has ten or more counts. The read comes to an end 3 residues before the CDR3 does, leaving the germline J gene to fill in the end. This chain uses TRBV18 with TRBJ2-1, with 11 positions matching TRBD1. J lost 5 bases, V lost 3 bases, and 15 bases had no gene match. Per germline, CDR1 KGHSH and CDR2 LQKENI. This CDR3 spans 19 amino acids. CDR3 bases read: TGTGCCAGCTCACCTCTCGGGACAGGGGGAACCCTCGGGGACAATGAG. Its protein is CASSPLGTGGTLGDNE. The entire CDR3 protein reads CASSPLGTGGTLGDNEQFF.

The sample holds many counts of this clone. The CDR3 is cut off 3 residues early in the read; its end comes from the germline J gene. This sequence joins TRBV5-4 and TRBJ1-1, with a weak D call TRBD1 (5 bases). Trimming took off 1 base at V and 5 bases at J, with 12 bases between the two ends. The CDR3 is 14 residues long. Germline V gives CDR1 SGHNT, CDR2 YYREEE (reference sequence). Partial CDR3 DNA: TGTGCCAGCAGCTTGTGGGGCTCGGGAACTGAA. The encoded protein is CASSLWGSGTE. The full-length CDR3 reads as CASSLWGSGTEAFF.

In its sample, this clone was seen many times. Read coverage stops 3 residues before the CDR3 terminus; the germline J gene supplies the remainder. The V gene is TRBV28, the J gene TRBJ2-5, with 9 positions matching TRBD2. Germline V CDR1 and CDR2: MDHEN, SYDVKM. Trimming at V came to 6 bases and at J to 4 bases, leaving 6 bases not matched to a gene. This CDR3 comprises 14 residues. CDR3 amino acids: CASSPKLAGETQYF. CDR3 DNA (partial): TGTGCCAGCAGCCCGAAACTAGCGGGAGAGACC.

This clone was counted many times. The read ends 3 residues shy of where the CDR3 ends; the end is completed using the germline J gene. This rearrangement joins TRBV29-1 to TRBJ2-7; TRBD2 agrees at 8 bases. Germline V gene sequence: CDR1 SQVTM, CDR2 ANQGSEA. The trim removed 5 bases at V and 3 bases at J, leaving 6 bases unmatched. The CDR3 consists of 13 residues. The CDR3 spells CSVRGGQNYEQYF. The CDR3 bases that were read are TGCAGCGTTCGGGGGGGGCAGAACTACGAG.

This clone was recorded at least ten times. The read ends 3 residues shy of where the CDR3 ends; the end is completed using the germline J gene. J is TRBJ1-6 and V is TRBV10-2, with no clear D. The V end lost 6 bases, the J end lost 4 bases, and 7 bases lay between the germline ends. CDR1 WSHSY and CDR2 SAAADI come from the germline V gene. The CDR3 sequence is 13 residues long. The chain's CDR3 is CASRNRYNSPLHF. The CDR3 DNA, read in part, is TGCGCCAGCAGGAACAGATATAATTCACCC.

This clone was counted ten times or more. The read stops 3 residues short of the end of the CDR3; the missing end is completed from the germline J gene. The chain uses TRBV7-8 and TRBJ2-1; 9 bases are a match to TRBD1. CDR3 length: 15 amino acids. After removal of 5 bases from V and 9 bases from J, the junction contained 11 bases not matched to a gene. The germline CDR1 and CDR2 sequences are SGHVS and FQNEAQ. Incomplete CDR3 DNA: TGTGCCAGCAGCCAGCGAACGACAGGGGGATCTGAG. As protein: CASSQRTTGGSE. From start to end, the CDR3 is CASSQRTTGGSEQFF.

In the case of this clone: The CDR3 goes on 3 residues after the read ends, and that part is filled in from the germline J gene. This chain joins TRBV10-2 and TRBJ1-4; 8 nucleotides align to TRBD1. Germline values: CDR1 WSHSY, CDR2 SAAADI. The J segment lost 8 bases and the V segment lost 3 bases, leaving 14 bases of the junction unmatched. The CDR3 length is 17 residues. CDR3 DNA, as far as it was read: TGCGCCAGCAGTGAATTGTTTGGGGACAGGCTCGGGGAAAAA. It specifies CASSELFGDRLGEK. The complete CDR3 protein is CASSELFGDRLGEKLFF.

This clone was observed at least ten times. The read ends 3 residues shy of where the CDR3 ends; the end is completed using the germline J gene. The chain is built from TRBV19 and TRBJ2-7; 7 bases are a match to TRBD1. V dropped 7 bases and J dropped 5; count of bases not matched to a gene: 11. CDR3 length: 14 residues. The germline V gene has CDR1 LNHDA and CDR2 SQIVND (reference sequence). CDR3 DNA, as far as it was read: TGTGCCAGTACAGACAGGGACAACAACCACGAG. It translates to CASTDRDNNHE. The whole CDR3 sequence reads CASTDRDNNHEQYF.

This clone was counted ten times or more. The sequence runs out 3 residues before the end of the CDR3; the remainder is reconstructed from the germline J gene. The rearrangement joins TRBV10-3 to TRBJ2-1; 10 bases align to TRBD1. The length of the CDR3 is 14 residues. V lost 6 bases to trimming and J lost 5 bases; unmatched junction nucleotides: 4. CDR1 and CDR2 (germline): ENHRY, SYGVKD. The CDR3 sequence is CAIRGQGFDNEQFF. CDR3 bases read: TGTGCCATCAGGGGACAGGGGTTCGACAATGAG.

This clone was counted many times. The read ends 3 residues before the CDR3 terminus; that terminus is restored from the germline J gene. V usage is TRBV6-2 or TRBV6-3 and J usage is TRBJ1-2; the D gene is possibly TRBD1 (5 bases). The V and J ends lost 2 bases and 4 bases respectively, with 11 bases between them. Germline V gives CDR1 MNHEY, CDR2 SVGEGT. This CDR3 contains 14 residues. This CDR3 reads CASSYQTVTYGYTF. Partial CDR3 DNA: TGTGCCAGCAGTTACCAGACAGTTACCTATGGC.

This clone was picked up many times. The CDR3 region is CSAVGWLAGAYEQYF. The CDR3 DNA, read in part, is TGCAGTGCCGTCGGTTGGCTAGCGGGAGCTTACGAG. V gene TRBV20-1 combines with J gene TRBJ2-7, with 10 bases fitting TRBD2. The read finishes 3 residues shy of the CDR3 end, and the germline J gene is used to complete it. Looked up from germline, CDR1 is DFQATT and CDR2 is SNEGSKA (reference sequence). The CDR3 has 15 amino acids. V lost 6 bases, J lost 4 bases, and 12 bases stayed unmatched.

This clone occurred many times. The read ends 3 residues shy of where the CDR3 ends; the end is completed using the germline J gene. The chain is built from TRBV5-4 and TRBJ1-1; the D gene is possibly TRBD1 (5 bases). Germline loops: CDR1 SGHNT, CDR2 YYREEE (reference sequence). The CDR3 has 15 residues. The CDR3 bases that were read are TGTGCCAGCAGCTTGGGAGGCGCCACTGGGGGGGAA. It codes for CASSLGGATGGE. The whole CDR3 is CASSLGGATGGEAFF.

Many counts were recorded for this clone. From the germline J gene comes the end of the CDR3, since the read stops 3 residues before it. This chain joins TRBV27 and TRBJ2-3, with TRBD1 identical over 8 bases. CDR1 and CDR2 from the germline V gene are MNHEY and SMNVEV (reference sequence). This CDR3 is built from 15 residues. J gave up 3 bases and V 8 bases, and 10 bases lay outside the gene matches. The CDR3 here is CASARGDRQTDTQYF. The sequenced part of the CDR3 DNA is TGTGCCAGCGCCCGAGGGGACAGGCAAACAGATACG.

Points on this clone: One junction end does not reproduce the germline sequence, and a read error may be involved. CDR3: CSARVRQGGTGTQYF. The CDR3 bases that were read are TGCAGTGCTAGAGTACGACAGGGCGGCACAGGTACG. V is TRBV20-1 and J is TRBJ2-3; 7 nucleotides agree with TRBD1. The read ends 3 residues before the CDR3 terminus; that terminus is restored from the germline J gene. The length of the CDR3 is 15 residues. From germline, CDR1 is DFQATT and CDR2 SNEGSKA (reference sequence).

Remarks on this clone: This may be a read error: a much more frequent sequence differs by one nucleotide. The CDR3 region is CAWSWGLTGRGSYEQYF. The part of the CDR3 DNA that was read is TGTGCCTGGAGTTGGGGATTGACAGGAAGAGGCTCCTACGAG. This chain connects TRBV30 to TRBJ2-7; the D gene is possibly TRBD1 (6 bases). The sequenced fragment ends 3 residues before the CDR3 boundary, so the rest is inferred from the germline J gene. Trimming stripped 2 bases from V and 0 bases from J, with 20 bases between. Germline V gives CDR1 GTSNPN, CDR2 SVGIG (reference sequence). The CDR3 sequence is 17 residues long.

The sample holds many counts of this clone. Sequencing ends 3 residues short of the CDR3 end; the germline J gene provides the rest. The chain couples TRBV2 to TRBJ1-4, with 8 bases that match TRBD1. This CDR3 has 18 residues. V dropped 0 bases and J dropped 4; count of bases not matched to a gene: 10. Germline values: CDR1 SNHLY, CDR2 FYNNEI. The chain's CDR3 is CASSEAGRGRIGNEKLFF. The sequenced part of the CDR3 DNA is TGTGCCAGCAGTGAAGCGGGCAGGGGGCGCATTGGTAATGAAAAA.

The table lists this clone with many counts. CDR3 region: CASSLTGQPNYGYTF. The sequenced part of the CDR3 DNA is TGCGCCAGCAGCTTAACGGGACAGCCTAACTATGGC. The genes are TRBV5-1 and TRBJ1-2, with 7 bases lining up with TRBD1. With the read ending 3 residues before the CDR3 end, the germline J gene is used to fill in that end. The CDR3 contains 15 residues. Germline lookup yields CDR1 SGHRS and CDR2 YFSETQ. Unmatched junction bases numbered 4, after V lost 2 bases and J lost 0 bases.

This clone occurred many times. The read halts 3 residues ahead of the CDR3 end, with the missing end drawn from the germline J gene. The chain has TRBV19 and TRBJ1-1; TRBD1 matches at 9 bases. V was pared by 5 bases and J by 2 bases, with 6 bases of the junction left unmatched. The germline gives CDR1 LNHDA, CDR2 SQIVND (reference sequence). The CDR3 has 15 residues. Incomplete CDR3 DNA: TGTGCCAGTAGTTGGGGGACAGGGCTTAACACTGAA. Residues: CASSWGTGLNTE. The full CDR3 protein is CASSWGTGLNTEAFF.

This clone was recorded at least ten times. Read data end 3 residues before the CDR3 end; the end is taken from the germline J gene. The genes are TRBV7-9 and TRBJ2-4; D is possibly TRBD2 (6 bases). Trimming stripped 2 bases from V and 2 bases from J, with 10 bases between. Per germline, CDR1 SEHNR and CDR2 FQNEAQ (reference sequence). This CDR3 has 15 residues. The chain's CDR3 is CASSLSRDSKNIQYF. The sequenced part of the CDR3 DNA is TGTGCCAGCAGCTTAAGCCGGGACTCCAAAAACATT.

The table lists this clone with many counts. The read terminates 3 residues ahead of where the CDR3 ends, so the germline J gene completes it. The chain recombines TRBV19 with TRBJ2-6; maybe TRBD1 (6 bases). Trimming shortened V by 6 bases and J by 4 bases, and 10 bases separated the two germline ends. From germline, CDR1 is LNHDA and CDR2 SQIVND (reference sequence). The CDR3 loop spans 14 amino acids. The covered CDR3 bases are TGTGCCAGTAGATTCGGGACAGGGGCCAACGTC. Its translation is CASRFGTGANV. The entire CDR3 protein is CASRFGTGANVLTF.